This T cell receptor beta chain was sequenced during a study of blood T cell repertoires in COVID-19. Authors' data handling: Amplification of reference gene primers was used by the study to estimate nucleated cell counts. The protocol was immunoSEQ multiplex PCR, while the TCRdb copy is restricted to in-frame clones and leaves out a portion. The DNA was the basis for D and trimming; V, J and clone size are from that table. This sample yields under 150,000 clones, of which 80% to 90% are seen a single time; about 3.6% belongs to the top ten. The CDR3 covers 13 residues. V was trimmed by 5 bases and J by 3 bases, leaving 9 bases between them. Germline V gene data show CDR1 as SGHRS and CDR2 as YFSETQ.

This TCR was sampled from a man in his forties with acute or convalescent COVID-19. The V and J genes are TRBV5-1 and TRBJ2-1; no reliable D call. The sample comprised peripheral blood. CDR3 protein: CASRSGGYNEQFF. In nucleotides, the CDR3 is TGCGCCAGCAGATCGGGTGGCTACAATGAGCAGTTCTTC.